Listed below are T cell receptor beta chains from one sample, sequenced in a study of T cells in Graves' hyperthyroidism and ophthalmopathy. Each CDR3 protein is one row after TCRdb ran MiXCR on the multiplex PCR reads. This sample has 350,000 to 450,000 distinct CDR3 sequences; around an eighth occur once, and the top ten carry approximately 27%. Material for sequencing was blood. The receptor source for this set is a man aged 45-60 years with Graves' ophthalmopathy. Both conserved end residues are part of each CDR3. D genes are given only for firm matches. The size field is filled for only some rows; it gives once, few, many or a size class.

V: TRBV29-1; D: TRBD1; J: TRBJ2-7; size: many; CDR3: CSVEVGQGAYEQYF; DNA: TGCAGCGTTGAAGTCGGACAGGGGGCTTACGAGCAGTACTTC
V: TRBV29-1; D: TRBD2; J: TRBJ2-3; size: many; CDR3: CSVSRTSGRSDTQYF; DNA: TGCAGCGTGTCGCGGACTAGCGGGAGGTCAGATACGCAGTATTTT
V: TRBV30; D: TRBD2; J: TRBJ2-7; size: many; CDR3: CALNSGSRPNYEQYF; DNA: TGTGCCCTTAATAGCGGGAGCCGTCCTAATTACGAGCAGTACTTC
V: TRBV6-1; D: .; J: TRBJ2-3; size: many; CDR3: CASSVGLAGTDTQYF; DNA: TGTGCCAGCAGTGTCGGACTTGCAGGCACAGATACGCAGTATTTT
V: TRBV7-6; D: .; J: TRBJ2-3; size: many; CDR3: CASSSPEWTDTQYF; DNA: TGTGCCAGCAGCTCCCCGGAATGGACAGATACGCAGTATTTT
V: TRBV6-6; D: .; J: TRBJ1-2; size: many; CDR3: CASSYSRAANYGYTF; DNA: TGTGCCAGCAGTTACTCGAGAGCAGCCAACTATGGCTACACCTTC
V: TRBV9; D: .; J: TRBJ2-2; size: .; CDR3: CASSVELAEIGELFF; DNA: TGTGCCAGCAGCGTAGAACTAGCAGAGATCGGGGAGCTGTTTTTT
V: TRBV5-1; D: .; J: TRBJ2-7; size: few; CDR3: CASSLSGRGGGPGEQYF; DNA: TGCGCCAGCAGCTTGAGCGGCAGGGGTGGGGGGCCTGGCGAGCAGTACTTC
V: TRBV2; D: .; J: TRBJ2-7; size: many; CDR3: CASTKGGRKYSYEQYF; DNA: TGTGCCAGCACTAAGGGGGGGCGGAAATACTCCTACGAGCAGTACTTC
V: TRBV6-1; D: .; J: TRBJ1-4; size: few; CDR3: CASMSLLNEKLFF; DNA: TGTGCCAGCATGAGTTTATTGAATGAAAAACTGTTTTTT
V: TRBV11-2; D: .; J: TRBJ2-7; size: many; CDR3: CASSLVSGYEQYF; DNA: TGTGCCAGCAGCTTAGTTTCGGGGTACGAGCAGTACTTC
V: TRBV14; D: TRBD1; J: TRBJ2-1; size: many; CDR3: CASSQRRGRNEQFF; DNA: TGTGCCAGCAGCCAACGCAGGGGGCGCAATGAGCAGTTCTTC
V: TRBV4-1; D: .; J: TRBJ1-4; size: .; CDR3: CASSQKAATNEKLFF; DNA: TGCGCCAGCAGCCAAAAGGCGGCAACTAATGAAAAACTGTTTTTT
V: TRBV3-1; D: TRBD1; J: TRBJ2-5; size: many; CDR3: CASSSGTGTGIETQYF; DNA: TGTGCCAGCAGCTCCGGAACCGGGACAGGGATCGAGACCCAGTACTTC
V: TRBV7-9; D: .; J: TRBJ2-1; size: many; CDR3: CASSLRLAQEQFF; DNA: TGTGCCAGCAGCTTACGACTGGCCCAGGAGCAGTTCTTC
V: TRBV11-2; D: .; J: TRBJ2-3; size: many; CDR3: CASSLVDTPLIEDTQYF; DNA: TGTGCCAGCAGCTTAGTGGACACTCCCCTAATAGAAGATACGCAGTATTTT
V: TRBV19; D: TRBD2; J: TRBJ2-5; size: few; CDR3: CASSRRAGQETQYF; DNA: TGTGCCAGTAGTAGGAGAGCGGGGCAAGAGACCCAGTACTTC
V: TRBV7-2; D: .; J: TRBJ2-7; size: .; CDR3: CASSIPRSEQYF; DNA: TGTGCCAGCAGCATTCCCCGCTCCGAGCAGTACTTC
V: TRBV2; D: .; J: TRBJ2-3; size: many; CDR3: CASSPGTPGTDTQYF; DNA: TGTGCCAGCAGCCCCGGGACCCCCGGCACAGATACGCAGTATTTT
V: TRBV7-9; D: TRBD2; J: TRBJ2-2; size: few; CDR3: CASSENYSGRAGELFF; DNA: TGTGCCAGCAGCGAAAACTATAGCGGGAGGGCCGGGGAGCTGTTTTTT
V: TRBV27; D: .; J: TRBJ1-5; size: few; CDR3: CASSFVGKVGNQPQHF; DNA: TGTGCCAGCAGTTTCGTGGGTAAAGTTGGCAATCAGCCCCAGCATTTT
V: TRBV7-9; D: TRBD1; J: TRBJ2-5; size: many; CDR3: CASSWTGLGQTQYF; DNA: TGTGCCAGCAGCTGGACAGGGTTGGGTCAGACCCAGTACTTC
V: TRBV29-1; D: TRBD1; J: TRBJ1-2; size: few; CDR3: CSGGAGGGYGYTF; DNA: TGCAGCGGGGGGGCAGGGGGCGGCTATGGCTACACCTTC